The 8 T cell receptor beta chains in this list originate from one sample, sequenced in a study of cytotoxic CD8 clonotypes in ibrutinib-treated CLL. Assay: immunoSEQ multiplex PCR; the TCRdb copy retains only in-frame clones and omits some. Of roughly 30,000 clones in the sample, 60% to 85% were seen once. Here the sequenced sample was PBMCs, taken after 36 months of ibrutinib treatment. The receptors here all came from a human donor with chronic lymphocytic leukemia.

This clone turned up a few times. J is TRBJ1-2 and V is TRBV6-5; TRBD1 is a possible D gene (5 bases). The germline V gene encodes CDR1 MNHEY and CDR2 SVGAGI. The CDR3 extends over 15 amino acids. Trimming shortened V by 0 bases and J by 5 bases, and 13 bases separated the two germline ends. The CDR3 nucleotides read TGTGCCAGCAGTTACTCGACGACAGTCGGGTATGGCTACACCTTC. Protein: CASSYSTTVGYGYTF.

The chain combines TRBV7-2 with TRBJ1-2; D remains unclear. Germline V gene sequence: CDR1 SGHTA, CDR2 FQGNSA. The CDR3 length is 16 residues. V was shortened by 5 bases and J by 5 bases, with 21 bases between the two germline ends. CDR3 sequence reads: CASSESLSGPTYGYTF. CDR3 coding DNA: TGTGCCAGCAGCGAGTCCTTGAGTGGACCGACTTATGGCTACACCTTC.

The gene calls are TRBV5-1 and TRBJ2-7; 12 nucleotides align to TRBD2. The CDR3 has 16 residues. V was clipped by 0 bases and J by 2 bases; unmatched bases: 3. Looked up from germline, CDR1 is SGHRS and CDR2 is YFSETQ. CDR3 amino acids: CASSLAGLAGPYEQYF. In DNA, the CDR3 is TGCGCCAGCAGCTTGGCCGGACTAGCGGGGCCCTACGAGCAGTACTTC.

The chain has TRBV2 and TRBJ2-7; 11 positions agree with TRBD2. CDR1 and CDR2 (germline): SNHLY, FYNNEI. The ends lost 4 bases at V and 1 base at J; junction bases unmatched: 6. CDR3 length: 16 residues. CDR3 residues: CASSGEGLAASYEQYF. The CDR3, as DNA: TGTGCCAGCAGTGGGGAGGGACTAGCGGCTTCCTACGAGCAGTACTTC.

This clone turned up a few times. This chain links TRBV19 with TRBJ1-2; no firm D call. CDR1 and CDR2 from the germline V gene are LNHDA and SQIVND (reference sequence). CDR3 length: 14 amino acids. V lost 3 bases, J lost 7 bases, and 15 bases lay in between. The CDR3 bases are TGTGCCAGTAGTATCTCTACCGGCGGGTTTGGCTACACCTTC. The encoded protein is CASSISTGGFGYTF.

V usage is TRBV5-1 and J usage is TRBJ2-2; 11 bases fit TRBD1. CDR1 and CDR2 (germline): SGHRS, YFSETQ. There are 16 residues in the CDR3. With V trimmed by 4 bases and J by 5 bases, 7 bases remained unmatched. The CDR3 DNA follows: TGCGCCAGCAGCCCAGGGACAGGGGGTAGGACCGGGGAGCTGTTTTTT. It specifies CASSPGTGGRTGELFF.

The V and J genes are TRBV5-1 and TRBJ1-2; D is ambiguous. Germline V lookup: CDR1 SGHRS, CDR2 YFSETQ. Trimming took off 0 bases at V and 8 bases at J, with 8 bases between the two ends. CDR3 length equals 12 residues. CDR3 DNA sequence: TGCGCCAGCAGCTTGGGCAGGACGGGCTACACCTTC. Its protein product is CASSLGRTGYTF.

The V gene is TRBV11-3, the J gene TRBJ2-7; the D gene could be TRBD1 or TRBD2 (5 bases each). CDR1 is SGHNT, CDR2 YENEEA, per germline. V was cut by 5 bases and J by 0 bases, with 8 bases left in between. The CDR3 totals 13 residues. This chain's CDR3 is CASSLGTSYEQYF. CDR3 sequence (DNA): TGTGCCAGCAGCCTGGGGACCTCCTACGAGCAGTACTTC. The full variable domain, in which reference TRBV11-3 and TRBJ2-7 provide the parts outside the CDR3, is EAGVVQSPRYKIIEKKQPVAFWCNPISGHNTLYWYLQNLGQGPELLIRYENEEAVDDSQLPKDRFSAERLKGVDSTLKIQPAELGDSAVYLCASSLGTSYEQYFGPGTRLTVT.